This TCR beta chain came from a study of cytomegalovirus exposure and HLA in healthy donors. This CDR3 is 16 amino acids long. Losses at the gene ends were 0 bases for V and 0 bases for J; bases not matched to a gene: 3. Per germline, CDR1 SGHRS and CDR2 YFSETQ. Primers included in the PCR were 60 Vbeta and 13 Jbeta primers. Methods used by the authors: Approximately 9.9 million shared chains were among the about 80 million unique TCR beta chains that a later analysis counted. Repertoires were generated with immunoSEQ multiplex PCR, while TCRdb's copy carries only in-frame clones and drops some. That table supplies the V and J calls and clone size; D and trimming were determined from the DNA. Of around 69,000 clones listed, about 70% are singletons.

The chain uses TRBV5-1 and TRBJ1-1; 9 bases match TRBD1. Source material: PBMCs. This TCR was recovered from a man aged 35 to 55 in good health and CMV-seropositive. The CDR3 is CASSLGQGGVNTEAFF. The CDR3 DNA sequence: TGCGCCAGCAGCTTGGGACAGGGGGGGGTGAACACTGAAGCTTTCTTT.